The source of this T cell receptor beta chain is a study of early stage breast cancer tumors. The CDR3 contains 16 residues. The germline gives CDR1 LGHNA, CDR2 YSLEER. V lost 1 base and J lost 4, with 17 bases in between. Assay: immunoSEQ multiplex PCR; the TCRdb copy retains only in-frame clones and omits some. The sample has about 9,500 clones; approximately 72% are singletons. This clone occurred once. The J gene is TRBJ2-7, the V gene TRBV4-3, with D perhaps assigned TRBD1 or TRBD2 (5 bases each). Sequencing was carried out using breast tumor tissue. The clonotype comes from a person aged 45-65 years with breast cancer. The CDR3 DNA follows: TGCGCCAGCAGCCAAGTTACGGGGACCAACCCATACGAGCAGTACTTC. Residues: CASSQVTGTNPYEQYF.